This TCR beta chain is drawn from a study of blood T cell repertoires in COVID-19. Study background: T cells, B-cell-depleted T cells, or PBMCs supplied cDNA or gDNA.

The length of the CDR3 is 12 residues. The germline gives CDR1 SEHNR, CDR2 FQNEAQ (reference sequence). Trimming removed 4 bases from V and 7 bases from J, with 10 bases in between. The age range of participants was roughly 18 to 90 years, with residence in about two dozen US areas. Cohorts were determined from participant-reported clinical history. Authors' methods: For nucleated cells, counts were estimated from reference gene primer amplification. The data were produced by immunoSEQ multiplex PCR, yet TCRdb's version contains in-frame clones alone and is incomplete. Clone size and V and J calls were adopted from that table, with D and trimming inferred from the DNA. The sample records 450,000 to 500,000 clones, roughly 90% being singletons.

The genes are TRBV7-9 and TRBJ1-1; D gene ambiguous. The TCR originated in a woman under 30 who had recovered from COVID-19. What was sequenced was PBMCs or T cells enriched from blood (not recorded which). The DNA for the CDR3 is TGTGCCAGCAGCTCCCAATCGGGTGAAGCTTTCTTT. It encodes CASSSQSGEAFF.